This T cell receptor (beta chain) was identified in a study of blood T cell repertoires in COVID-19. Study-wide background: The analysed material was cDNA or gDNA that came from T cells, B-cell-depleted T cells, or PBMCs.

Some clones are missing from TCRdb's copy, which holds only in-frame ones; the method was immunoSEQ multiplex PCR. The sample gives 180,000 or so clones, 80% of which show up once; about 15% is in the top ten. Recruitment covered roughly 22 US areas and drew participants whose ages spanned roughly 18 to 100 years. Assignments of participants to cohorts depended upon their own reported clinical history. Up to 2 weeks before entering the study, exposed participants had met a COVID-19 case. The sample consisted of PBMCs or T cells enriched from blood (not recorded which). This receptor was taken from a man aged 60-69 years who had been exposed to COVID-19.

For the CDR3, the DNA is TGTGCCAGCAGTGATCGGACAAAGAACTTTTCACCCCTCCACTTT. This translates into CASSDRTKNFSPLHF. The rearrangement uses TRBV25-1 and TRBJ1-6; maybe TRBD1 (5 bases). The CDR3 is made up of 15 amino acids. Germline assignment: CDR1 MGHDK and CDR2 SYGVNS. The V end lost 3 bases, the J end lost 9 bases, and 15 bases lay between the germline ends.